Listed below are T cell receptor beta chains from one sample, sequenced in a study of beta chain features in type 1 diabetes. Data came from immunoSEQ multiplex PCR; TCRdb stores just in-frame clones and leaves some out. The table includes 300,000 to 350,000 clones, about 13% detected once. The specimen sequenced was naive CD4+ T cells from blood. Receptor source: a woman aged 18-29 years with type 1 diabetes. Both conserved end residues are part of each CDR3. The D gene is left open where the match is weak. Only part of the rows carry a size: once, few, many, or a class if the clone is expanded.

D	size	V	J	CDR3	DNA
TRBD1	few	TRBV11-3	TRBJ2-1	CASSLGGQGYNEQFF	TGTGCCAGCAGCTTAGGGGGACAGGGCTACAATGAGCAGTTCTTC
-	-	TRBV28	TRBJ2-7	CASSLDSSYEQYF	TGTGCCAGCAGTTTGGACAGTTCCTACGAGCAGTACTTC
TRBD2	-	TRBV30	TRBJ2-7	CAWSVGGAGYEQYF	TGTGCCTGGAGTGTCGGGGGGGCCGGCTACGAGCAGTACTTC
TRBD1	-	TRBV30	TRBJ1-3	CALGQGSGNTIYF	TGTGCCTTGGGACAGGGCTCTGGAAACACCATATATTTT
TRBD1	few	TRBV19	TRBJ2-7	CASSPRTGDYEQYF	TGTGCCAGTAGTCCTCGGACAGGGGATTACGAGCAGTACTTC
-	-	TRBV7-2	TRBJ2-5	CATRREQETQYF	TGTGCCACGCGGCGGGAACAAGAGACCCAGTACTTC
TRBD1	few	TRBV10-3	TRBJ2-5	CATANQGEETQYF	TGTGCCACCGCCAACCAGGGGGAAGAGACCCAGTACTTC
TRBD1	-	TRBV11-2	TRBJ2-3	CASSYGRGQGTDTQYF	TGTGCCAGCAGCTATGGACGAGGACAGGGAACAGATACGCAGTATTTT
-	few	TRBV30	TRBJ2-3	CAWSGGAGRTDTQYF	TGTGCCTGGAGCGGGGGTGCGGGACGGACAGATACGCAGTATTTT
TRBD2	few	TRBV9	TRBJ2-1	CASSPLGTSINEQFF	TGTGCCAGCAGCCCCCTGGGGACTAGCATCAATGAGCAGTTCTTC
-	-	TRBV30	TRBJ1-5	CAWSLGGTVERPQHF	TGTGCCTGGAGTCTGGGCGGGACTGTAGAGCGGCCCCAGCATTTT
TRBD1	few	TRBV7-9	TRBJ2-3	CASSLGDRDEDTQYF	TGTGCCAGCAGCTTAGGGGACAGGGATGAAGATACGCAGTATTTT
TRBD2	-	TRBV4-1	TRBJ2-7	CASSRSLLAGDYEQYF	TGCGCCAGCAGCCGGAGTCTACTAGCGGGAGACTACGAGCAGTACTTC
TRBD1	-	TRBV9	TRBJ1-1	CASSVGTGGSSTEAFF	TGTGCCAGCAGCGTAGGGACAGGGGGATCGTCCACTGAAGCTTTCTTT
-	-	TRBV9	TRBJ2-6	CASSPGQGPSGANVLTF	TGTGCCAGCAGCCCGGGACAAGGCCCCTCTGGGGCCAACGTCCTGACTTTC
TRBD2	-	TRBV29-1	TRBJ2-7	CSVRSSGIVGEQYF	TGCAGCGTTCGGAGTAGCGGGATAGTTGGGGAGCAGTACTTC
-	-	TRBV28	TRBJ2-1	CASSLAGSLYEQFF	TGTGCCAGCAGTTTAGCCGGGAGTCTCTATGAGCAGTTCTTC
TRBD1	few	TRBV30	TRBJ2-7	CAWSMDRSYEQYF	TGTGCCTGGAGTATGGACAGGAGCTACGAGCAGTACTTC
TRBD2	few	TRBV5-1	TRBJ2-5	CASSLTSGGAQETQYF	TGCGCCAGCAGCTTGACTAGCGGGGGGGCCCAAGAGACCCAGTACTTC
TRBD2	few	TRBV7-9	TRBJ2-5	CASSIGLAGFEETQYF	TGTGCCAGCAGCATCGGACTAGCGGGCTTTGAAGAGACCCAGTACTTC
TRBD1	-	TRBV5-1	TRBJ1-1	CASSTALTGDEAFF	TGCGCCAGCAGCACCGCCCTGACAGGGGATGAAGCTTTCTTT
-	few	TRBV4-1	TRBJ2-1	CASSQDPVPPNEQFF	TGCGCCAGCAGCCAAGACCCAGTCCCTCCCAATGAGCAGTTCTTC
-	-	TRBV5-1	TRBJ2-1	CASSGDPSARYNEQFF	TGCGCCAGCAGCGGGGACCCTAGCGCTCGCTACAATGAGCAGTTCTTC
-	-	TRBV18	TRBJ1-1	CASSLDILLNTEAFF	TGTGCCAGCTCCCTCGACATTTTATTGAACACTGAAGCTTTCTTT
-	-	TRBV2	TRBJ1-2	CASKGENYGYTF	TGTGCCAGCAAGGGGGAAAACTATGGCTACACCTTC
TRBD1	few	TRBV6-5	TRBJ1-1	CASRTSWTGREAFF	TGTGCCAGCAGGACAAGTTGGACAGGGAGGGAAGCTTTCTTT
-	few	TRBV4-3	TRBJ2-3	CASSQDTADTQYF	TGCGCCAGCAGCCAAGATACTGCAGATACGCAGTATTTT
TRBD2	-	TRBV19	TRBJ2-1	CASSPRLAGGRYNEQFF	TGTGCCAGTAGTCCGCGACTAGCGGGAGGGCGCTACAATGAGCAGTTCTTC
TRBD1	once	TRBV27	TRBJ1-2	CASSPGQAGGYTF	TGTGCCAGCAGTCCCGGACAGGCGGGGGGCTACACCTTC
-	-	TRBV7-9	TRBJ2-1	CASSYYNEQFF	TGTGCCAGCAGTTATTACAATGAGCAGTTCTTC
-	-	TRBV6-5	TRBJ1-2	CASSPSGSGYGYTF	TGTGCCAGCAGCCCCAGTGGCTCAGGGTATGGCTACACCTTC
TRBD1	few	TRBV5-6	TRBJ2-5	CASSRGGARLIQYF	TGTGCCAGCAGCCGAGGGGGCGCTCGGCTGATCCAGTACTTC
TRBD2	-	TRBV12-5	TRBJ2-1	CASGPGLAGGNEQFF	TGTGCTAGTGGCCCGGGACTAGCGGGAGGGAATGAGCAGTTCTTC
-	few	TRBV5-6	TRBJ2-2	CASIAGNTGELFF	TGTGCCAGCATTGCAGGGAACACCGGGGAGCTGTTTTTT
TRBD2	few	TRBV18	TRBJ2-1	CGGSDSSYNEQFF	TGTGGCGGGAGCGACAGCTCCTACAATGAGCAGTTCTTC
TRBD2	-	TRBV2	TRBJ2-2	CASTRLALNTGELFF	TGTGCCAGCACCAGACTAGCGTTGAACACCGGGGAGCTGTTTTTT
-	-	TRBV10-3	TRBJ2-7	CAISELNRDSYEQYF	TGTGCCATCAGTGAGTTGAACAGGGATTCCTACGAGCAGTACTTC
-	few	TRBV10-3	TRBJ2-7	CAIRRTVSYEQYF	TGTGCCATCAGGCGGACAGTCTCATACGAGCAGTACTTC
-	few	TRBV5-5	TRBJ1-5	CASSFKSLPEAQHF	TGTGCCAGCAGCTTTAAAAGTCTCCCGGAGGCCCAGCATTTT
TRBD1	few	TRBV7-9	TRBJ1-2	CASSERDRTRPTF	TGTGCCAGCAGCGAGCGGGACAGGACTCGTCCCACCTTC
TRBD2	-	TRBV5-1	TRBJ2-1	CASSLVEREYNEQFF	TGCGCCAGCAGCTTGGTCGAGCGGGAGTACAATGAGCAGTTCTTC
TRBD2	-	TRBV28	TRBJ2-7	CASSLASGGTYEQYF	TGTGCCAGCAGTTTGGCTAGCGGGGGGACCTACGAGCAGTACTTC
TRBD1	-	TRBV5-6	TRBJ2-7	CASSLEGQGPYEQYF	TGTGCCAGCAGCTTGGAGGGACAGGGGCCCTACGAGCAGTACTTC
TRBD2	-	TRBV5-1	TRBJ2-1	CASSLALAGGSYNEQFF	TGCGCCAGCAGCTTGGCACTAGCGGGAGGATCCTACAATGAGCAGTTCTTC
TRBD2	few	TRBV5-8	TRBJ2-1	CATGGALSYNEQFF	TGTGCAACGGGGGGAGCCCTCTCCTACAATGAGCAGTTCTTC
TRBD1	-	TRBV4-3	TRBJ1-2	CASSQETGNYGYTF	TGCGCCAGCAGCCAAGAGACAGGGAACTATGGCTACACCTTC
-	-	TRBV7-9	TRBJ1-2	CASSLGIRGKYGYTF	TGTGCCAGCAGCTTAGGGATACGGGGGAAGTATGGCTACACCTTC
-	few	TRBV14	TRBJ2-1	CASSQGGLLRHNEQFF	TGTGCCAGCAGCCAAGGAGGACTTCTGAGACACAATGAGCAGTTCTTC
TRBD2	-	TRBV6-5	TRBJ2-1	CASSSLAGGEFF	TGTGCCAGCAGTTCACTAGCGGGAGGGGAGTTCTTC
-	-	TRBV18	TRBJ2-1	CASSPRGPGNEQFF	TGTGCCAGCTCACCCAGGGGACCAGGCAATGAGCAGTTCTTC
TRBD1	few	TRBV29-1	TRBJ1-4	CSVTGSEKLFF	TGCAGCGTGACAGGGAGTGAAAAACTGTTTTTT
-	-	TRBV5-1	TRBJ1-1	CASKGDTEAFF	TGCGCCAGCAAGGGGGACACTGAAGCTTTCTTT
-	-	TRBV12-5	TRBJ2-3	CASGPHGDTQYF	TGTGCTAGTGGCCCCCACGGGGATACGCAGTATTTT
-	few	TRBV29-1	TRBJ1-1	CSGKRAAQQRAFF	TGCAGCGGAAAGAGAGCGGCCCAGCAAAGGGCTTTCTTT
TRBD2	-	TRBV7-9	TRBJ2-1	CASSFGTRAYNEQFF	TGTGCCAGCAGCTTTGGGACTAGGGCCTACAATGAGCAGTTCTTC
-	few	TRBV2	TRBJ2-3	CAREGTQYF	TGTGCCAGGGAGGGTACGCAGTATTTT
TRBD2	-	TRBV7-2	TRBJ2-3	CASRLGLATDTQYF	TGTGCCAGCAGACTCGGACTAGCCACAGATACGCAGTATTTT